This T cell receptor (beta chain) was observed in a study of cytomegalovirus exposure and HLA in healthy donors. The PCR had 60 Vbeta and 13 Jbeta primers. TCRdb's table, derived via immunoSEQ multiplex PCR, lists solely in-frame clones and lacks some. The repertoire holds some 90,000 clones, with 55% to 75% as singletons. V lost 2 bases to trimming and J lost 2 bases, with 7 bases between them. The CDR3 spans 14 residues. From germline, CDR1 is SGHTA and CDR2 FQGNSA. Notes on the study in general: Prediction of most subjects' HLA-A and HLA-B alleles by TCR beta sequences was reportedly accurate.

As to this clone: What it recognizes is unknown.

The chain links TRBV7-2 to TRBJ1-5; D possibly corresponds to TRBD1 (5 bases). This receptor was obtained from a man between 45 and 60 years old in good health and CMV-seronegative. Sequenced sample: PBMCs. CDR3 amino acids: CASSLKQGNQPQHF. In DNA form, the CDR3 reads TGTGCCAGCAGCTTAAAACAGGGCAATCAGCCCCAGCATTTT. Combining the CDR3 with reference TRBV7-2 and TRBJ1-5 gives the whole variable domain GAGVSQSPSNKVTEKGKDVELRCDPISGHTALYWYRQSLGQGLEFLIYFQGNSAPDKSGLPSDRFSAERTGGSVSTLTIQRTQQEDSAVYLCASSLKQGNQPQHFGDGTRLSIL.